This T cell receptor beta chain was sequenced during a study of T cell responses to AZD1222 COVID-19 vaccine. In germline, CDR1 is MRHNA, CDR2 SNTAGT. Trimming took 3 bases from V and 2 from J, leaving 8 bases between them. The CDR3 has 14 residues. Libraries were prepared by immunoSEQ multiplex PCR; TCRdb keeps only in-frame clonotypes and omits some of them. The sample has about 120,000 clones, about 85% seen once; the top ten hold 3%. The specimen was peripheral blood, collected 28 days after the second AZD1222 dose. The source of this sequence is an adult who received the AZD1222 COVID-19 vaccine. This sequence joins TRBV6-4 and TRBJ1-5; D not certain. The DNA of the CDR3 is TGTGCCAGCAGTGAGGGAGGTGGCAATCAGCCCCAGCATTTT. Translation gives CASSEGGGNQPQHF.